Given below is one T cell receptor (beta chain) in context. The source of the sample is a study of T cell responses to AZD1222 COVID-19 vaccine. The V end lost 3 bases, the J end lost 8 bases, and 10 bases lay between the germline ends. The CDR3 contains 13 residues. CDR1 is KGHDR, CDR2 SFDVKD, per germline. Sequencing was performed with immunoSEQ multiplex PCR; in TCRdb, only in-frame clones are kept and a portion is missing. The table includes about 140,000 clones, roughly 90% detected once. This specimen was peripheral blood, taken on day 0 of AZD1222 vaccination. The TCR was taken from an adult in good health. V usage is TRBV24-1 and J usage is TRBJ2-1; D unresolved. CDR3: CATSDPLVYEQFF. CDR3 DNA: TGTGCCACCAGTGATCCGCTGGTGTATGAGCAGTTCTTC.